The sequence of this T cell receptor (beta chain) was determined in a study of CD8 T cells in ankylosing spondylitis. V lost 0 bases, J lost 2 bases, and 8 bases lay in between. The CDR3 has 14 amino acids. CDR1 and CDR2 (germline): SGHTA, FQGNSA. One entry per CDR3 protein, called by TCRdb with MiXCR from the 5' RACE reads. The sample lists 200,000 to 250,000 distinct CDR3 sequences; 8% to 11% were seen once. This receptor was identified in a male donor with ankylosing spondylitis or in good health (not recorded which). This rearrangement joins TRBV7-2 to TRBJ2-7; tentatively, D is TRBD2 (5 bases). Sequencing was carried out using blood, either unsorted or a sorted T cell fraction (not recorded which). CDR3: CASSLAGSTYEQYF. CDR3 nucleotides: TGTGCCAGCAGCTTAGCTGGGAGCACCTACGAGCAGTACTTC.